Listed below are T cell receptor beta chains from one sample, sequenced in a study of blood T cell repertoires in COVID-19. Using immunoSEQ multiplex PCR, the repertoire was profiled, and TCRdb retains in-frame clones only, with some absent. The table shows roughly 45,000 clones, with approximately 87% occurring only once. The material sequenced was peripheral blood. The receptors here all came from a human donor in a cohort sampled during active COVID-19. CDR3s include the opening cysteine and the closing phenylalanine or tryptophan. A D gene is named only where the DNA matches it firmly. Size is omitted from some rows. Given values are once, few, many or a class for expanded clones.

j_gene: TRBJ1-5
abundance: once
v_gene: TRBV18
d_gene: -
CDR3aa: CASSPGRLNQPQHF
CDR3nt: TGTGCCAGCTCACCGGGGAGGTTGAATCAGCCCCAGCATTTT

j_gene: TRBJ2-7
abundance: -
v_gene: TRBV20-1
d_gene: -
CDR3aa: CSARSGFEQYF
CDR3nt: TGCAGTGCTAGAAGCGGTTTCGAGCAGTACTTC

j_gene: TRBJ2-3
abundance: -
v_gene: TRBV4-1
d_gene: TRBD2
CDR3aa: CASSQLEAGTQYF
CDR3nt: TGCGCCAGCAGCCAATTAGAAGCGGGGACGCAGTATTTT

j_gene: TRBJ2-3
abundance: -
v_gene: TRBV11-2
d_gene: -
CDR3aa: CASTPRGSTDTQYF
CDR3nt: TGTGCCAGCACCCCTCGGGGGTCCACAGATACGCAGTATTTT

j_gene: TRBJ1-3
abundance: -
v_gene: TRBV3-1/TRBV3-2
d_gene: TRBD1
CDR3aa: CASSRGTVSGNTIYF
CDR3nt: TGTGCCAGCAGCCGGGGGACAGTGAGTGGAAACACCATATATTTT

j_gene: TRBJ2-3
abundance: -
v_gene: TRBV6-2/TRBV6-3
d_gene: TRBD2
CDR3aa: CASSFLGLGTDTQYF
CDR3nt: TGTGCCAGCAGTTTCCTCGGACTAGGCACAGATACGCAGTATTTT

j_gene: TRBJ2-1
abundance: -
v_gene: TRBV6-2/TRBV6-3
d_gene: TRBD2
CDR3aa: CASSYPLGLAGSRNEQFF
CDR3nt: TGTGCCAGCAGTTACCCTCTGGGACTAGCGGGGAGCAGAAATGAGCAGTTCTTC

j_gene: TRBJ2-6
abundance: -
v_gene: TRBV2
d_gene: -
CDR3aa: CASSVGANVLTF
CDR3nt: TGTGCCAGCAGCGTTGGGGCCAACGTCCTGACTTTC

j_gene: TRBJ2-7
abundance: -
v_gene: TRBV18
d_gene: TRBD1
CDR3aa: CASSTGQGVSYEQYF
CDR3nt: TGTGCCAGCTCGACGGGACAGGGGGTCTCCTACGAGCAGTACTTC

j_gene: TRBJ1-2
abundance: once
v_gene: TRBV19
d_gene: -
CDR3aa: CASSIQGFNYGYTF
CDR3nt: TGTGCCAGTAGCATTCAGGGTTTTAACTATGGCTACACCTTC

j_gene: TRBJ1-5
abundance: -
v_gene: TRBV28
d_gene: -
CDR3aa: CASSPGGASNQPQHF
CDR3nt: TGTGCCAGCAGCCCTGGGGGGGCTAGCAATCAGCCCCAGCATTTT

j_gene: TRBJ2-2
abundance: -
v_gene: TRBV7-9
d_gene: -
CDR3aa: CASSLDSGTGELFF
CDR3nt: TGTGCCAGCAGCTTAGATTCGGGTACCGGGGAGCTGTTTTTT

j_gene: TRBJ1-1
abundance: -
v_gene: TRBV5-4
d_gene: TRBD1
CDR3aa: CASSLGGQEVDTEAFF
CDR3nt: TGTGCCAGCAGCTTGGGGGGACAGGAGGTGGACACTGAAGCTTTCTTT

j_gene: TRBJ2-2
abundance: few
v_gene: TRBV10-1
d_gene: -
CDR3aa: CASSPLFGELFF
CDR3nt: TGCGCCAGCAGTCCCCTTTTCGGGGAGCTGTTTTTT

j_gene: TRBJ1-3
abundance: -
v_gene: TRBV29-1
d_gene: -
CDR3aa: CSVRTAGNTIYF
CDR3nt: TGCAGCGTGAGGACAGCTGGAAACACCATATATTTT

j_gene: TRBJ2-1
abundance: -
v_gene: TRBV19
d_gene: TRBD2
CDR3aa: CASSLRTQAGGLYNEQFF
CDR3nt: TGTGCCAGTAGTCTCCGAACCCAAGCGGGGGGGCTCTACAATGAGCAGTTCTTC

j_gene: TRBJ1-1
abundance: -
v_gene: TRBV6-6
d_gene: -
CDR3aa: CASSYVKWSTEAFF
CDR3nt: TGTGCCAGCAGTTACGTAAAATGGAGCACTGAAGCTTTCTTT

j_gene: TRBJ2-7
abundance: -
v_gene: TRBV28
d_gene: TRBD2
CDR3aa: CASSLDPAGGSSSYEQYF
CDR3nt: TGTGCCAGCAGTTTGGATCCAGCGGGGGGGTCCAGCTCCTACGAGCAGTACTTC

j_gene: TRBJ2-7
abundance: -
v_gene: TRBV6-2/TRBV6-3
d_gene: -
CDR3aa: CASSVFGPQYF
CDR3nt: TGTGCCAGCAGTGTCTTCGGTCCGCAGTACTTC

j_gene: TRBJ2-7
abundance: -
v_gene: TRBV19
d_gene: TRBD1
CDR3aa: CASSTWAGTGTIYEQYF
CDR3nt: TGTGCCAGTAGTACATGGGCCGGGACAGGGACTATCTACGAGCAGTACTTC

j_gene: TRBJ1-4
abundance: -
v_gene: TRBV23-1
d_gene: -
CDR3aa: CASIPRGGNEKLFF
CDR3nt: TGCGCCAGCATCCCAAGGGGGGGGAATGAAAAACTGTTTTTT

j_gene: TRBJ1-6
abundance: -
v_gene: TRBV19
d_gene: TRBD1
CDR3aa: CASSGQGFTPLHF
CDR3nt: TGTGCCAGTAGTGGACAGGGCTTTACACCCCTCCACTTT

j_gene: TRBJ1-2
abundance: -
v_gene: TRBV7-2
d_gene: TRBD1
CDR3aa: CASSLRVGQGAESYGYTF
CDR3nt: TGTGCCAGCAGCTTGAGGGTGGGACAGGGGGCGGAGAGCTATGGCTACACCTTC

j_gene: TRBJ2-5
abundance: once
v_gene: TRBV9
d_gene: TRBD1
CDR3aa: CASSPLEGANGETQYF
CDR3nt: TGTGCCAGCAGCCCCTTAGAGGGGGCGAATGGGGAGACCCAGTACTTC

j_gene: TRBJ2-6
abundance: -
v_gene: TRBV4-3
d_gene: -
CDR3aa: CASSQDRGPGANVLTF
CDR3nt: TGCGCCAGCAGCCAAGATCGAGGGCCTGGGGCCAACGTCCTGACTTTC